What follows are 15 T cell receptor beta chains derived from one specimen sequenced in a study of cytomegalovirus exposure and HLA in healthy donors. Vbeta (60) and Jbeta (13) primers were used in the PCR. TCRdb's copy holds only in-frame clones and misses some; the assay was immunoSEQ multiplex PCR. The sample has 130,000 to 150,000 clones, under 90% seen once. Sequencing used PBMCs. The receptors originated from a boy younger than 10 in good health and CMV-seronegative.

V gene TRBV4-1 combines with J gene TRBJ2-7, with unresolved D. The CDR3 length is 16 residues. V was cut by 0 bases and J by 2 bases, with 14 bases left in between. CDR1 and CDR2 (germline): MGHRA, YSYEKL. The CDR3 DNA sequence: TGCGCCAGCAGCCAAGATGCTTATACTCTGACCTACGAGCAGTACTTC. This gives the protein CASSQDAYTLTYEQYF.

The genes are TRBV5-4 and TRBJ2-3, with a tentative D call TRBD1 (5 bases). The V end lost 3 bases, the J end lost 0 bases, and 5 bases lay between the germline ends. This CDR3 comprises 13 residues. Germline V gives CDR1 SGHNT, CDR2 YYREEE (reference sequence). The CDR3 bases are TGTGCCAGCAGCTCAGGGAGCACAGATACGCAGTATTTT. Encoded protein: CASSSGSTDTQYF. Full variable domain (outside the CDR3, taken from reference TRBV5-4 and TRBJ2-3): ETGVTQSPTHLIKTRGQQVTLRCSSQSGHNTVSWYQQALGQGPQFIFQYYREEENGRGNFPPRFSGLQFPNYSSELNVNALELDDSALYLCASSSGSTDTQYFGPGTRLTVL.

V is TRBV19 and J is TRBJ2-4; TRBD1 matches at 8 bases. Germline trimming cut 6 bases from V and 5 bases from J; bases unmatched to any gene: 6. The CDR3 extends over 14 amino acids. Germline V CDR1 and CDR2: LNHDA, SQIVND (reference sequence). In nucleotides, the CDR3 is TGTGCCAGTAGCGAGACAGGGGTCCAAAACATTCAGTACTTC. Amino acids: CASSETGVQNIQYF.

V and J are TRBV25-1 and TRBJ2-5; tentative D call: TRBD2 (7 bases). This CDR3 has 16 amino acids. Germline V gene data show CDR1 as MGHDK and CDR2 as SYGVNS. With 1 base removed from V and 4 bases from J, the gap between germline ends came to 16 bases. For the CDR3, the DNA is TGTGCCAGCAGTGAATGGGGGGGGCCCGGCATAGAGACCCAGTACTTC. As protein: CASSEWGGPGIETQYF.

The genes are TRBV7-9 and TRBJ1-5; D unclear. CDR3 length: 13 residues. V lost 1 base and J lost 7, with 8 bases in between. Per germline, CDR1 SEHNR and CDR2 FQNEAQ (reference sequence). The CDR3 region is CASSLGARQPQHF. CDR3 DNA: TGTGCCAGCAGCTTAGGGGCACGGCAGCCCCAGCATTTT.

The chain has TRBV11-1 and TRBJ2-1; 15 nucleotides line up with TRBD2. This CDR3 region has 16 residues. V lost 5 bases and J lost 8; bases outside the gene matches: 7. Germline CDR1 and CDR2: SGHAT and FQDESV (reference sequence). DNA of the CDR3: TGTGCCAGCAGCCCTGGGACTAGCGGGAGGACCGATGAGCAGTTCTTC. Protein sequence: CASSPGTSGRTDEQFF.

This sequence joins TRBV5-5 and TRBJ2-7; 11 bases fit TRBD1. V trimming: 3 bases; J trimming: 4 bases; junction bases outside the gene matches: 9. In germline, CDR1 is SGHKS, CDR2 YYEKEE (reference sequence). The CDR3 length is 16 residues. CDR3 region: CASSWSRDRGVYEQYF. CDR3 bases: TGTGCCAGCAGCTGGTCCCGGGACAGGGGGGTTTACGAGCAGTACTTC. Full variable domain (missing parts from reference TRBV5-5 and TRBJ2-7): DAGVTQSPTHLIKTRGQQVTLRCSPISGHKSVSWYQQVLGQGPQFIFQYYEKEERGRGNFPDRFSARQFPNYSSELNVNALLLGDSALYLCASSWSRDRGVYEQYFGPGTRLTVT.

This clone occurred once. This chain links TRBV5-6 with TRBJ2-7; D gene uncertain. This CDR3 contains 14 residues. V was trimmed by 0 bases and J by 4 bases, leaving 11 bases between them. The germline gives CDR1 SGHDT, CDR2 YYEEEE. DNA of the CDR3: TGTGCCAGCAGCTTGGTGTCAGGATCTTACGAGCAGTACTTC. Its protein is CASSLVSGSYEQYF. The full variable domain, completed using reference TRBV5-6 and TRBJ2-7, is DAGVTQSPTHLIKTRGQQVTLRCSPKSGHDTVSWYQQALGQGPQFIFQYYEEEERQRGNFPDRFSGHQFPNYSSELNVNALLLGDSALYLCASSLVSGSYEQYFGPGTRLTVT.

The J gene is TRBJ1-2, the V gene TRBV5-4, with D unclear. Trimming removed 0 bases at V and 3 bases at J, with 12 bases between. The CDR3 totals 15 residues. The germline CDR1 and CDR2 sequences are SGHNT and YYREEE (reference sequence). The CDR3 sequence is CASSLDQASYYGYTF. For the CDR3, the DNA is TGTGCCAGCAGCTTGGACCAGGCCTCATACTATGGCTACACCTTC.

The rearrangement joins TRBV7-3 to TRBJ2-7, with TRBD2 matching 8 bases. This CDR3 is 17 amino acids long. V lost 4 bases and J lost 4; bases outside the gene matches: 15. Germline V gene lookup returns CDR1 SGHTA and CDR2 FQGTGA. CDR3 sequence: CASSSQGGGAGAYEQYF. The CDR3 DNA reads as TGTGCCAGCAGCTCTCAAGGGGGGGGAGCGGGAGCGTACGAGCAGTACTTC.

The V gene is TRBV10-3, the J gene TRBJ1-6, with D unresolved. The CDR3 has 12 amino acids. CDR1 is ENHRY, CDR2 SYGVKD, per germline. V shed 10 bases and J shed 6 bases, with 10 bases lying between them. In nucleotides, the CDR3 is TGTGCCACCCAGAACAGTAATTCACCCCTCCACTTT. Protein product: CATQNSNSPLHF.

The rearrangement uses TRBV2 and TRBJ2-1; 12 bases align to TRBD2. Looked up from germline, CDR1 is SNHLY and CDR2 is FYNNEI. J gave up 4 bases and V 6 bases, and 4 bases lay outside the gene matches. The length of the CDR3 is 15 residues. Written as DNA, the CDR3 is TGTGCCAGCAGCGCGGGACTAGCGGGTTACAATGAGCAGTTCTTC. This codes for CASSAGLAGYNEQFF. Filled out from reference TRBV2 and TRBJ2-1, the complete variable domain reads EPEVTQTPSHQVTQMGQEVILRCVPISNHLYFYWYRQILGQKVEFLVSFYNNEISEKSEIFDDQFSVERPDGSNFTLKIRSTKLEDSAMYFCASSAGLAGYNEQFFGPGTRLTVL.

CDR3 region: CASSLRYGGTEAFF. CDR3 coding DNA: TGCGCCAGCAGCCTCCGATACGGGGGGACTGAAGCTTTCTTT. The V and J genes are TRBV4-1 and TRBJ1-1; D may be TRBD1 (5 bases). This CDR3 region has 14 residues. Trimming removed 4 bases at V and 5 bases at J, with 14 bases between. In germline, CDR1 is MGHRA, CDR2 YSYEKL.

CDR3 region: CASQQNRVETQYF. The CDR3 region has the DNA TGTGCCAGCCAGCAAAACAGGGTTGAGACCCAGTACTTC. The chain joins TRBV27 to TRBJ2-5; tentatively, D is TRBD1 (6 bases). Trimming shortened V by 8 bases and J by 5 bases, and 15 bases separated the two germline ends. The CDR3 loop spans 13 amino acids. The germline V gene has CDR1 MNHEY and CDR2 SMNVEV (reference sequence).

This clone has only a few counts. The genes are TRBV19 and TRBJ1-5; no firm D call. The CDR3 length is 16 residues. Germline V CDR1 and CDR2: LNHDA, SQIVND (reference sequence). The V gene lost 6 bases and the J gene lost 6 bases, with 21 bases spanning the gap. CDR3 sequence reads: CASSPIRMVGTQPQHF. DNA for the CDR3: TGTGCCAGTAGCCCAATCAGGATGGTTGGTACTCAGCCCCAGCATTTT.